This T cell receptor (beta chain) came from a study of molecular identifiers for immune sequencing clone quantification. Germline V gene sequence: CDR1 SEHNR, CDR2 FQNEAQ (reference sequence). With 4 bases removed from V and 2 bases from J, the gap between germline ends came to 21 bases. The CDR3 runs 17 residues. The study, taken as a whole, reports: Clones above 20 RNA copies contained over 97% of effector molecules but under 1% of naive ones.

This clonotype was seen a handful of times. The target antigen is unknown. Previously described methods with listed TCR primers produced the bulk TCR libraries. TCRdb processed the PCR reads anew with MiXCR; each CDR3 protein has one entry. The sample has about 640,000 distinct CDR3 sequences, about 20% seen once. Naive CD8 T cells were sorted as CD8+CD4-CCR7+CD45RA+. The sequenced sample consisted of naive CD8+ T cells from blood, with Jurkat cell RNA spiked in. Subset described: FACS-sorted CD8+CD4-CCR7+CD45RA+ naive T cells. The origin of this receptor is a human donor in good health. Some libraries in this study had Jurkat cell RNA spiked in. V and J are TRBV7-9 and TRBJ2-7; a weak D match, TRBD1 (6 bases). The CDR3 loop is CASSSSRGEKITYEQYF. The CDR3 DNA reads TGTGCCAGCAGCTCGTCCAGGGGAGAGAAAATAACCTACGAGCAGTACTTC.